Listed below are T cell receptor beta chains from one sample, sequenced in a study of blood T cell repertoires in COVID-19. Data came from immunoSEQ multiplex PCR; TCRdb stores just in-frame clones and leaves some out. This sample has some 70,000 clones, with around 89% found just once. The sequenced sample consisted of peripheral blood. These receptors came from a man aged 50 or older with acute or convalescent COVID-19. CDR3s include the opening cysteine and the closing phenylalanine or tryptophan. D genes are given only for firm matches. Expanded clones get a size class; other rows say once, few or many, or leave the size out.

NA,TRBD1,TRBJ1-2,16,TRBV5-1,TGCGCCAGCAGCACTCTACCGGGACAGGAGGGGTATGGCTACACCTTC,CASSTLPGQEGYGYTF
once,NA,TRBJ1-3,14,TRBV9,TGTGCCAGCAGCCCCCATGAGGCCGGAAACACCATATATTTT,CASSPHEAGNTIYF
NA,TRBD2,TRBJ2-1,15,TRBV7-8,TGTGCCAGCAGCTTAGCGGGAGGGCTAGCCAATGAGCAGTTCTTC,CASSLAGGLANEQFF
NA,TRBD2,TRBJ2-3,15,TRBV19,TGTGCCAGTAAGAGTTCGGGACTAGCGACAGATACGCAGTATTTT,CASKSSGLATDTQYF
NA,TRBD1,TRBJ2-2,17,TRBV5-1,TGCGCCAGCAGCTTGGGTGTTGGACAGGGGGGAACCGGGGAGCTGTTTTTT,CASSLGVGQGGTGELFF
NA,TRBD1,TRBJ1-6,15,TRBV6-5,TGTGCCAGCAGTTCTGAGACAGGGGGAGGATCACCCCTCCACTTT,CASSSETGGGSPLHF
NA,TRBD2,TRBJ2-3,16,TRBV19,TGTGCCAGTAGTATAGACGCTAGCGGTGGCACAGATACGCAGTATTTT,CASSIDASGGTDTQYF
NA,NA,TRBJ2-7,14,TRBV18,TGTGCCAGCTCACCAGAGGGCCGACCCTACGAGCAGTACTTC,CASSPEGRPYEQYF
NA,NA,TRBJ2-5,13,TRBV6-5,TGTGCCAGCACCAGGGGAATCCAAGAGACCCAGTACTTC,CASTRGIQETQYF
NA,NA,TRBJ2-7,15,TRBV11-3,TGTGCCAGCAGCCTGGGCACGGGAGACCCCTACGAGCAGTACTTC,CASSLGTGDPYEQYF
once,TRBD2,TRBJ2-5,15,TRBV29-1,TGCAGCGCCGAGGGACTAGCGGGAGTGGGAGAGACCCAGTACTTC,CSAEGLAGVGETQYF
NA,TRBD1,TRBJ1-1,13,TRBV29-1,TGCAGCGCGGGGGACAGGGTGGACACTGAAGCTTTCTTT,CSAGDRVDTEAFF
NA,TRBD2,TRBJ2-1,16,TRBV5-8,TGTGCCAGCAGCTCCCGGATATCCGGGACTAGGAGTGAGCAGTTCTTC,CASSSRISGTRSEQFF
once,TRBD1,TRBJ2-7,16,TRBV27,TGTGCCAGCAGTTCTCTCCGGGGACAGGGCCCCTACGAGCAGTACTTC,CASSSLRGQGPYEQYF
NA,TRBD1,TRBJ1-2,15,TRBV5-1,TGCGCCAGCAGGGCCGGACAGGGGAGTTTTTATGGCTACACCTTC,CASRAGQGSFYGYTF
NA,NA,TRBJ1-5,13,TRBV2,TGTGCCAGCAGTCAATCAGGCAATCAGCCCCAGCATTTT,CASSQSGNQPQHF
NA,NA,TRBJ2-5,13,TRBV2,TGTGCCAGCAAGGCTGGGGGCGGAGAGACCCAGTACTTC,CASKAGGGETQYF
NA,TRBD1,TRBJ2-7,13,TRBV27,TGTGCCAGCAGAGGGACAGCATCTTCCGAGCAGTACTTC,CASRGTASSEQYF
NA,NA,TRBJ2-3,13,TRBV5-1,TGCGCCAGCAGCTTGGCGGGATCAGATACGCAGTATTTT,CASSLAGSDTQYF
NA,NA,TRBJ2-7,12,TRBV27,TGTGCCAGCAAAACAGGAAACTACGAGCAGTACTTC,CASKTGNYEQYF
NA,TRBD2,TRBJ2-7,14,TRBV6-5,TGTGCCAGCAGTTATCCCGGGACTAGCGGCGAGCAGTACTTC,CASSYPGTSGEQYF
NA,NA,TRBJ1-5,15,TRBV21-1,TGTGCCAGCAGCTCCAGGACAGGGGATCCTCAGCCCCAGCATTTT,CASSSRTGDPQPQHF
NA,NA,TRBJ2-1,14,TRBV14,TGTGCCAGCAGCCAAGTGCGGCTAGCCGGTGAGCAGTTCTTC,CASSQVRLAGEQFF
once,NA,TRBJ1-5,17,TRBV2,TGTGCCAGCAGTGGGCGCGGGGGGGCGGTCATGAATCAGCCCCAGCATTTT,CASSGRGGAVMNQPQHF
NA,NA,TRBJ1-5,14,TRBV6-5,TGTGCCAGCAGTCGGGCGGGGGAGGGTCAGCCCCAGCATTTT,CASSRAGEGQPQHF
NA,TRBD2,TRBJ2-7,17,TRBV7-2,TGTGCCAGCAGCTTCCCCATAAGCGGGAGGGTAAGATACGAGCAGTACTTC,CASSFPISGRVRYEQYF
NA,NA,TRBJ1-1,14,TRBV6-5,TGTGCCAGCAATTACCTGAGTCGTGACACTGAAGCTTTCTTT,CASNYLSRDTEAFF
NA,TRBD1,TRBJ1-1,15,TRBV6-4,TGTGCCAGCAGTGCCTCGTTCGGGACAGTCTCTCAAGCTTTCTTT,CASSASFGTVSQAFF
NA,NA,TRBJ2-7,15,TRBV19,TGTGCCAGTAGTAGAGGGGGGACTATCTCCTACGAGCAGTACTTC,CASSRGGTISYEQYF
few,NA,TRBJ2-1,14,TRBV6-5,TGTGCCAGCAGTTATATTGGAGATCGAAATGAGCAGTTCTTC,CASSYIGDRNEQFF
NA,TRBD2,TRBJ2-2,20,TRBV19,TGTGCCAGTAGTATAGCCACCGCTTTTGGGGAGGGAGTGGACACCGGGGAGCTGTTTTTT,CASSIATAFGEGVDTGELFF
NA,NA,TRBJ1-2,14,TRBV9,TGTGCCAGCAGCCCTCAGACAGTTAACTATGGCTACACCTTC,CASSPQTVNYGYTF
NA,TRBD2,TRBJ2-7,12,TRBV30,TGTGCCGGGCGGGAGGGGGGTTACGAGCAGTACTTC,CAGREGGYEQYF
NA,TRBD2,TRBJ2-7,16,TRBV11-3,TGTGCCAGCAGCTTACGACTAGCGGGGGCAACCTACGAGCAGTACTTC,CASSLRLAGATYEQYF
NA,TRBD1,TRBJ1-1,14,TRBV15,TGTGCCACCAGCACGGGACAGACAAACACTGAAGCTTTCTTT,CATSTGQTNTEAFF
once,NA,TRBJ1-1,15,TRBV6-2/TRBV6-3,TGTGCCAGCAGTCGAACCACCTCTGGGGGCGCCGGGGCTTTCTTT,CASSRTTSGGAGAFF
NA,NA,TRBJ2-5,14,TRBV4-3,TGCGCCAGCAGCCACGGGCCCTCGGGGGAGACCCAGTACTTC,CASSHGPSGETQYF
NA,TRBD2,TRBJ2-1,14,TRBV24-1,TGTGCCACCAGTGCTAGCGGGAGGGCCTATGAGCAGTTCTTC,CATSASGRAYEQFF
NA,TRBD1,TRBJ2-5,17,TRBV30,TGTGCCTGGAAGGGACAGCTACACCAGCCCCAACAAGAGACCCAGTACTTC,CAWKGQLHQPQQETQYF
NA,TRBD1,TRBJ2-1,16,TRBV10-3,TGTGCCATCAGTGAGCGATCGACAGGGGAAAACAATGAGCAGTTCTTC,CAISERSTGENNEQFF
NA,TRBD1,TRBJ1-1,15,TRBV27,TGTGCCAGCAGACTTCGGGGACAGACGAACACTGAAGCTTTCTTT,CASRLRGQTNTEAFF
few,NA,TRBJ2-3,13,TRBV10-1,TGCGCCAGCAGTGGGTCCGAACTACGAACGCAGTATTTT,CASSGSELRTQYF
NA,TRBD2,TRBJ2-3,18,TRBV3-1/TRBV3-2,TGTGCCAGCAGCCAAAGGCCGGGACTAGCCGGGAACACAGATACGCAGTATTTT,CASSQRPGLAGNTDTQYF
NA,NA,TRBJ1-1,16,TRBV5-1,TGCGCCAGCAGCTTAAGGAGTGCGGGTGAGAACACTGAAGCTTTCTTT,CASSLRSAGENTEAFF
once,TRBD1,TRBJ2-1,18,TRBV7-8,TGTGCCAGCAGCTTAGGGCAGACAGGGGGGACGTTATACAATGAGCAGTTCTTC,CASSLGQTGGTLYNEQFF
NA,TRBD1,TRBJ2-7,16,TRBV6-5,TGTGCCAGCAGTTCAAACCCCAGGGACAGTACGTACGAGCAGTACTTC,CASSSNPRDSTYEQYF